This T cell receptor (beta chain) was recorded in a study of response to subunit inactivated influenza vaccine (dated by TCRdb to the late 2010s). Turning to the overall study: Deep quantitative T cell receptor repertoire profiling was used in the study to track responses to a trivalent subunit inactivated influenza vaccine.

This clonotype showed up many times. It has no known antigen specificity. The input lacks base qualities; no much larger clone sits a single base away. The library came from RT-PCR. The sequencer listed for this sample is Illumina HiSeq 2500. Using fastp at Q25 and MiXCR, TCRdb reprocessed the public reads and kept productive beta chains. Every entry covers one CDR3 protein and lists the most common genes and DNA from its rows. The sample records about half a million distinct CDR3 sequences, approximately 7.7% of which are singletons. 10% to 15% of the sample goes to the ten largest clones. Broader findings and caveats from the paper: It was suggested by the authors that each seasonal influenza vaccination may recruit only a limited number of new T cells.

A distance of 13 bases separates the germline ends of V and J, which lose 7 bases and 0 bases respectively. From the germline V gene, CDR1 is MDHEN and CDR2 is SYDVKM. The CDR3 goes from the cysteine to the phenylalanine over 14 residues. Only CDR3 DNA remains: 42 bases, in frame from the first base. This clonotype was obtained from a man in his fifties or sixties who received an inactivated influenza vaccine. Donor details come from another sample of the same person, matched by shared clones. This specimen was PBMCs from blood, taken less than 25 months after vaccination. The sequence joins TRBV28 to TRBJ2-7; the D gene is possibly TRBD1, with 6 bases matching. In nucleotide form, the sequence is TGTGCCAGCAATACAGGGTGGACCTCCTACGAGCAGTACTTC. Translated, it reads CASNTGWTSYEQYF.